These T cell receptor beta chains were read from a single sample in a study of T cells in Graves' hyperthyroidism and ophthalmopathy. TCRdb called the multiplex PCR reads again in MiXCR, with one record for every CDR3 protein. The sample shows 500,000 to 600,000 distinct CDR3 sequences, roughly 21% of them seen only once. The specimen was blood. Receptors originate from a man in his forties with Graves' ophthalmopathy. CDR3s include the opening cysteine and the closing phenylalanine or tryptophan. Each record gives: J gene, clone size, D gene, V gene, CDR3 protein, CDR3 DNA. D genes are given only for firm matches. Clone size is given for some rows only: seen once, a few or many times, or a class if the clone is expanded.

>TRBJ2-1|many|NA|TRBV24-1
CATSESPLRNEQFF
TGTGCCACCAGTGAGTCCCCTCTACGAAATGAGCAGTTCTTC
>TRBJ2-3|NA|NA|TRBV27
CASSLSWASSTDTQYF
TGTGCCAGCAGTTTATCGTGGGCTAGCAGCACAGATACGCAGTATTTT
>TRBJ2-1|many|NA|TRBV12-3/TRBV12-4
CASRNRNPVYNEQFF
TGTGCCAGCAGGAACAGGAACCCCGTCTACAATGAGCAGTTCTTC
>TRBJ2-7|many|NA|TRBV2
CASTHGVYEQYF
TGTGCCAGCACCCATGGGGTCTACGAGCAGTACTTC
>TRBJ1-5|many|NA|TRBV28
CASSSPGTGNQPQHF
TGTGCCAGCAGTTCCCCCGGGACGGGAAATCAGCCCCAGCATTTT
>TRBJ2-1|NA|NA|TRBV10-3
CATGQAGVNEQFF
TGTGCCACGGGGCAGGCCGGGGTCAATGAGCAGTTCTTC
>TRBJ2-2|once|TRBD1|TRBV11-1
CASSLPTGGGTGELFF
TGTGCCAGCAGCTTACCGACAGGGGGCGGCACCGGGGAGCTGTTTTTT
>TRBJ2-1|NA|TRBD2|TRBV11-2
CASGYPPTGTIYDEQFF
TGTGCCAGCGGATACCCCCCTACCGGGACTATCTACGATGAGCAGTTCTTC
>TRBJ1-5|many|TRBD1|TRBV30
CASTGGSNQPQHF
TGTGCATCGACAGGGGGTAGCAATCAGCCCCAGCATTTT
>TRBJ2-5|NA|TRBD2|TRBV5-1
CASSSSGAETQYF
TGCGCCAGCAGCTCTAGCGGGGCCGAGACCCAGTACTTC
>TRBJ1-2|NA|NA|TRBV12-3/TRBV12-4
CASSLIPPPPLGGYTF
TGTGCCAGCAGTTTAATCCCCCCCCCCCCCCTCGGAGGCTACACCTTC
>TRBJ1-1|many|TRBD1|TRBV5-1
CASSGKTGGTEAFF
TGCGCCAGCAGCGGAAAGACAGGGGGCACTGAAGCTTTCTTT
>TRBJ2-2|many|NA|TRBV7-2
CASRTPNTGELFF
TGTGCCAGCAGGACACCGAACACCGGGGAGCTGTTTTTT
>TRBJ2-2|many|NA|TRBV7-9
CASSSGANTGELFF
TGTGCCAGCAGCTCAGGCGCGAACACCGGGGAGCTGTTTTTT
>TRBJ1-4|few|NA|TRBV6-1
CASSDGSPGGNEKLFF
TGTGCCAGCAGCGACGGTTCTCCGGGTGGTAATGAAAAACTGTTTTTT
>TRBJ2-3|many|TRBD2|TRBV28
CASSPVERDVITQYF
TGTGCCAGCAGTCCTGTTGAGCGGGACGTAATTACGCAGTATTTT
>TRBJ2-7|NA|TRBD2|TRBV30
CAWNAGVLSYEQYF
TGTGCCTGGAATGCGGGAGTTCTTTCCTACGAGCAGTACTTC
>TRBJ1-1|many|NA|TRBV12-3/TRBV12-4
CASSSDMWEMNTEAFF
TGTGCCAGCAGTAGTGACATGTGGGAGATGAACACTGAAGCTTTCTTT
>TRBJ2-1|many|TRBD2|TRBV28
CASSLWESGLAGGSPHNEQFF
TGTGCCAGCAGTTTATGGGAGTCTGGACTAGCGGGAGGGAGCCCCCACAATGAGCAGTTCTTC
>TRBJ2-1|NA|NA|TRBV6-1
CASSDHDSSDEQFF
TGTGCCAGCAGTGACCACGACAGCAGCGATGAGCAGTTCTTC
>TRBJ2-2|many|NA|TRBV5-1
CASSLPTRGELFF
TGCGCCAGCAGCTTGCCTACAAGGGGGGAGCTGTTTTTT
>TRBJ1-1|NA|NA|TRBV6-1
CASGAGMNTEAFF
TGTGCCAGCGGTGCAGGAATGAACACTGAAGCTTTCTTT
>TRBJ2-1|many|NA|TRBV6-1
CASSEDPLYNEQFF
TGTGCCAGCAGTGAGGACCCACTCTACAATGAGCAGTTCTTC
>TRBJ1-6|NA|TRBD1|TRBV5-1
CASGGGTESSPLHF
TGCGCCAGCGGGGGCGGGACAGAGAGTTCACCCCTCCACTTT
>TRBJ1-2|many|TRBD1|TRBV28
CASTTGQGDGYTF
TGTGCCAGCACCACGGGACAGGGCGATGGCTACACCTTC
>TRBJ2-3|many|TRBD2|TRBV5-1
CASSSGTSGSDTQYF
TGCGCCAGCAGCTCAGGGACTAGCGGATCAGATACGCAGTATTTT
>TRBJ2-3|many|NA|TRBV5-1
CASSFSGPPADTQYF
TGCGCCAGCAGCTTTAGCGGCCCCCCGGCAGATACGCAGTATTTT
>TRBJ2-1|NA|TRBD2|TRBV7-2
CASSLLVGTSGRGHEQFF
TGTGCCAGCAGCTTACTTGTTGGGACTAGCGGGAGAGGGCATGAGCAGTTCTTC
>TRBJ2-2|few|NA|TRBV7-2
CASSLGLPSLFF
TGTGCCAGCAGCCTAGGACTTCCCTCGCTGTTTTTT
>TRBJ2-7|few|TRBD2|TRBV11-2
CASSPIAGQVSYEQYF
TGTGCCAGCAGCCCTATAGCGGGACAAGTATCGTACGAGCAGTACTTC
>TRBJ2-7|few|NA|TRBV4-1
CASSQEYGASSYEQYF
TGCGCCAGCAGCCAAGAGTACGGGGCGAGCTCCTACGAGCAGTACTTC
>TRBJ2-5|NA|TRBD2|TRBV9
CASSSTSGGQQETQYF
TGTGCCAGCAGCTCTACCAGCGGGGGCCAACAGGAGACCCAGTACTTC
>TRBJ2-7|few|TRBD1|TRBV20-1
CSATSGTAIYEQYF
TGCAGTGCTACTTCCGGGACAGCGATATACGAGCAGTACTTC
>TRBJ2-7|few|NA|TRBV7-2
CASSLTSGTRYEQYF
TGTGCCAGCAGCTTGACTTCTGGGACTCGCTACGAGCAGTACTTC
>TRBJ1-1|few|NA|TRBV10-2
CASSEVLDTEAFF
TGCGCCAGCAGTGAGGTTCTGGACACTGAAGCTTTCTTT
>TRBJ2-3|NA|TRBD1|TRBV29-1
CSVVQGAADTQYF
TGCAGCGTTGTACAGGGGGCCGCAGATACGCAGTATTTT
>TRBJ2-6|many|NA|TRBV9
CASSVLSASGANVLTF
TGTGCCAGCAGCGTATTAAGTGCCAGTGGGGCCAACGTCCTGACTTTC
>TRBJ2-7|NA|NA|TRBV2
CASSDPREQYF
TGTGCCAGCAGTGACCCTCGCGAGCAGTACTTC